This paragraph reports one T cell receptor (beta chain). Its target is unknown. Using immunoSEQ multiplex PCR, the repertoire was profiled, and TCRdb retains in-frame clones only, with some absent. The profile shows more than 25,000 clones, 75% to 90% of them singletons. This CDR3 has 16 residues. Per germline, CDR1 LGHNA and CDR2 YSLEER. Deletions cut 0 bases from V and 2 bases from J, with 8 bases between. These data originate in a study of OX40 agonist ivuxolimab in advanced cancers. At the level of the study: Age averaged 60 years (range about 20 to 79), and approximately 80% were male. Findings of the study overall: At 0.1 to 3.0 mg/kg and by week 6, CD4+ and CD8+ T cells in the blood had expanded clonally.

This clonotype originated in an adult with an advanced solid tumor such as melanoma, head and neck, liver or kidney cancer. The chain is built from TRBV4-3 and TRBJ1-6; D is possibly TRBD1 (6 bases). The sequences come from CD4+ or CD8+ T cells sorted from blood, collected in a trial of the OX40 agonist ivuxolimab. CDR3 protein: CASSQDDRTYNSPLHF. DNA for the CDR3: TGCGCCAGCAGCCAAGATGACAGGACCTATAATTCACCCCTCCACTTT.